This TCR beta chain was sequenced in a study of shared clonotypes between healthy human individuals. Findings of the study overall: Across a few donors, naive CD4 shared roughly 5.1%, naive CD8 under 4%, memory CD4 roughly 2.5%, memory CD8 about 0.4%. The expectation was that sequencing depth would affect clonotype sharing among donors.

Every subset had its genomic DNA shared out evenly among several immunoSEQ plates. Sequencing was performed with immunoSEQ multiplex PCR; in TCRdb, only in-frame clones are kept and a portion is missing. The sample shows roughly 1,100,000 clones, about 75% of them seen only once. Naive CD45RA+ and memory CD45RA-negative subsets were split from CD4+ cells. About this clone: Its antigen is still unknown.

The source is a man between 18 and 29 years old in good health. The source material was memory CD4+ T cells sorted from blood. Subset meaning: CD45RA-negative fraction.

The CDR3 reads CASSLGTSGIGEQFF. The CDR3 coding sequence is TGTGCCAGCAGCTTAGGGACTAGCGGGATTGGTGAGCAGTTCTTC. The chain is built from TRBV5-5 and TRBJ2-1; 13 bases are shared with TRBD2. V lost 2 bases to trimming and J lost 9 bases; unmatched junction nucleotides: 5. The CDR3 has 15 residues. Germline V CDR1 and CDR2: SGHKS, YYEKEE (reference sequence).